This T cell receptor beta chain is from a study of Ad26.COV2.S vaccination and SARS-CoV-2 variants. General observations from the study: Post-vaccination spike-specific CD8+ and CD4+ T cell responses reportedly had substantial breadth.

Treatment indicated: about 20 received Ad26.COV2.S at low or high dose, single or two shots; about five received placebo; per-sample allocation not given. Each sample was drawn 63 days after the first injection (of vaccine or placebo). The CDR3 runs 13 residues. Trimming removed 4 bases from V and 4 bases from J, with 8 bases in between. Germline-derived CDR1 and CDR2 are LGHDT and YNNKEL (reference sequence). Only a few counts were recorded for this clone. The antigen is unknown. Clones were read by immunoSEQ multiplex PCR, and TCRdb kept only the in-frame ones, dropping some. The sample shows roughly 700,000 clones, more than 80% of them seen only once.

The origin of this receptor is a person between 18 and 60 years old who received the Ad26.COV2.S COVID-19 vaccine or a placebo. Sequenced here: peripheral blood, sampled in a trial of Ad26.COV2.S vaccine versus placebo. The V gene is TRBV3-1 (or the pseudogene TRBV3-2), the J gene TRBJ1-5; D is perhaps TRBD1 (5 bases). CDR3 amino acids: CASSPGYNQPQHF. The CDR3 DNA reads TGTGCCAGCAGCCCAGGGTATAATCAGCCCCAGCATTTT.